A single sample gave rise to the 19 T cell receptor beta chains below, sequenced in a study of precursors of human CD4 cytotoxic T cells. TCRdb reprocessed the reads via MiXCR and lists one record per CDR3 protein. The sample contains about 320 distinct CDR3 sequences, under 25% of which appear only once. The bulk UMI libraries came from four sorted CD4+ memory subsets, including IL-7R-high and IL-7R-negative TEMRA. The sequenced sample was memory CD4+ T cells from blood (PBMCs). These receptors came from a human donor in good health.

The chain couples TRBV3-1 to TRBJ1-2; no clear D gene. Trimming took off 3 bases at V and 8 bases at J, with 7 bases between the two ends. Germline CDR1 LGHDT, CDR2 YNNKEL (reference sequence). This CDR3 comprises 11 residues. CDR3 in DNA: TGTGCCAGCAGCCAGTCTGGGGGCTACACCTTC. Translated, it gives CASSQSGGYTF.

This clonotype was picked up a small number of times. This chain uses TRBV7-2 with TRBJ2-3; no clear D gene. This CDR3 spans 15 amino acids. The germline V gene encodes CDR1 SGHTA and CDR2 FQGNSA. Trimming took off 7 bases at V and 0 bases at J, with 14 bases between the two ends. The CDR3 here is CASTSGDTSTDTQYF. The CDR3 nucleotides are TGTGCCAGCACCTCGGGCGACACGAGCACAGATACGCAGTATTTT.

The chain combines TRBV7-9 with TRBJ1-1; D not certain. CDR1 SEHNR and CDR2 FQNEAQ come from the germline V gene (reference sequence). V dropped 0 bases and J dropped 2 bases, with 4 bases sitting between them. The CDR3 is 13 amino acids. The CDR3 protein is CASSLAENTEAFF. The CDR3 DNA sequence: TGTGCCAGCAGCTTAGCGGAAAACACTGAAGCTTTCTTT.

This clonotype was counted between two and nine times. The chain uses TRBV5-4 and TRBJ2-7; D call uncertain. Germline loops: CDR1 SGHNT, CDR2 YYREEE (reference sequence). CDR3 length: 11 residues. Trimming cost V 5 bases and J 2 bases, with 5 bases left between them. The chain's CDR3 is CASSSAYEQYF. CDR3 nucleotides: TGTGCCAGCAGTTCCGCCTACGAGCAGTACTTC. Full variable domain (missing parts from reference TRBV5-4 and TRBJ2-7): ETGVTQSPTHLIKTRGQQVTLRCSSQSGHNTVSWYQQALGQGPQFIFQYYREEENGRGNFPPRFSGLQFPNYSSELNVNALELDDSALYLCASSSAYEQYFGPGTRLTVT.

About this clonotype itself: A much bigger clone sits one base away, suggesting this may be a read error. J is TRBJ2-2 and V is TRBV5-1; D is undetermined. CDR3 length: 13 amino acids. The ends were cut back, 4 bases at V and 8 bases at J, with 12 bases in the middle. In germline, CDR1 is SGHRS, CDR2 YFSETQ. The CDR3 loop is CASSPPALGELFF. CDR3 in DNA: TGCGCCAGCAGCCCGCCGGCTTTGGGGGAGCTGTTTTTT.

This clonotype is classed as large. The V and J genes are TRBV3-1 and TRBJ2-1; no clear D. V lost 4 bases to trimming and J lost 0 bases, with 16 bases between them. The CDR3 has 17 amino acids. Germline-derived CDR1 and CDR2 are LGHDT and YNNKEL (reference sequence). The CDR3 nucleotides are TGTGCCAGCAGCCTCCTGCTTCCTGCGAGCTCCTACAATGAGCAGTTCTTC. Its translation is CASSLLLPASSYNEQFF.

Of note for this clonotype: A much larger clone sits a single nucleotide away, making a read error possible. This sequence joins TRBV11-2 and TRBJ2-3; 9 nucleotides line up with TRBD2. The germline CDR1 and CDR2 sequences are SGHAT and FQNNGV. This CDR3 has 15 residues. CDR3 in amino acids: CACSLSSGATDTQYF. The CDR3 DNA sequence: TGTGCCTGCAGCTTATCTAGCGGGGCCACAGATACGCAGTATTTT.

In regard to this clonotype: It may be a read error: a sequence one base away is much more abundant. V is TRBV7-9 and J is TRBJ2-3; 8 bases fit TRBD1. Looked up from germline, CDR1 is SEHNR and CDR2 is FQNEAQ (reference sequence). J lost 4 bases, V lost 8 bases, and 11 bases had no gene match. The CDR3 sequence is 15 residues long. The CDR3 spells CASRQPPGGADTQYF. CDR3 DNA: TGTGCCAGCCGCCAACCCCCAGGGGGCGCAGATACGCAGTATTTT.

V is TRBV5-1 and J is TRBJ2-1, with D perhaps being TRBD1 or TRBD2 (5 bases each). The length of the CDR3 is 14 residues. V dropped 5 bases and J dropped 5 bases, with 14 bases sitting between them. Germline V lookup: CDR1 SGHRS, CDR2 YFSETQ. CDR3 in amino acids: CASRLKPGHNEQFF. CDR3 DNA: TGCGCCAGCAGATTAAAACCGGGGCACAATGAGCAGTTCTTC. Based on the CDR3 plus reference TRBV5-1 and TRBJ2-1, the full variable domain is KAGVTQTPRYLIKTRGQQVTLSCSPISGHRSVSWYQQTPGQGLQFLFEYFSETQRNKGNFPGRFSGRQFSNSRSEMNVSTLELGDSALYLCASRLKPGHNEQFFGPGTRLTVL.

By share, this clonotype counts as large. The chain recombines TRBV5-1 with TRBJ2-5, with D possibly being TRBD2 (5 bases). This CDR3 contains 14 residues. Trimming took off 0 bases at V and 3 bases at J, with 9 bases between the two ends. The germline gives CDR1 SGHRS, CDR2 YFSETQ. CDR3 sequence reads: CASSLDGREETQYF. The CDR3 DNA reads as TGCGCCAGCAGCTTGGACGGGCGGGAAGAGACCCAGTACTTC.

The chain carries TRBV30 and TRBJ1-5, with a tentative D call TRBD1 (5 bases). The germline V and J ends were trimmed by 1 base and 6 bases, with 13 bases remaining between them. This CDR3 contains 14 residues. Germline values: CDR1 GTSNPN, CDR2 SVGIG (reference sequence). The CDR3 sequence is CAWSAGVDGQPQHF. CDR3 in DNA: TGTGCCTGGAGTGCGGGGGTTGATGGTCAGCCCCAGCATTTT.

This clonotype is large by share. The chain has TRBV29-1 and TRBJ2-4; TRBD1 might be the D (5 bases). V lost 4 bases and J 2 bases, leaving 27 bases between the germline ends. CDR1 is SQVTM and CDR2 is ANQGSEA in the germline V gene. The CDR3 totals 19 residues. The CDR3 DNA sequence: TGCAGCGTTGTAGGATGGCAGGGTGAATCCGTTCGGTCCAAAAACATTCAGTACTTC. Residues: CSVVGWQGESVRSKNIQYF.

The rearrangement links TRBV7-2 to TRBJ2-1; the D gene could be TRBD1 or TRBD2 (7 bases each). Trimming left V 5 bases short and J 2 bases short, with 13 bases between. This CDR3 spans 15 amino acids. Germline-derived CDR1 and CDR2 are SGHTA and FQGNSA. CDR3 sequence reads: CASSSRGGAYNEQFF. CDR3 DNA: TGTGCCAGCAGCAGCAGGGGGGGGGCCTACAATGAGCAGTTCTTC.

By share, this clonotype counts as large. This chain joins TRBV5-8 and TRBJ2-3; 7 nucleotides agree with TRBD1. The CDR3 is 15 amino acids. Trimming cost V 4 bases and J 0 bases; bases outside gene matches: 5. Germline V CDR1 and CDR2: SGHTS, YDEGEE. The CDR3 spells CASSTGTASTDTQYF. The DNA for the CDR3 is TGTGCCAGCAGCACCGGGACAGCGAGCACAGATACGCAGTATTTT. The whole variable domain, remainder taken from reference TRBV5-8 and TRBJ2-3, is EAGVTQSPTHLIKTRGQQATLRCSPISGHTSVYWYQQALGLGLQFLLWYDEGEERNRGNFPPRFSGRQFPNYSSELNVNALELEDSALYLCASSTGTASTDTQYFGPGTRLTVL.

This clonotype is hyperexpanded. This chain uses TRBV5-3 with TRBJ2-3; TRBD2 might be the D (5 bases). TRBV5-3 is given ORF status, its function remaining uncertain. The CDR3 runs to 18 residues. Deletions cut 0 bases from V and 6 bases from J, with 23 bases between. The chain's CDR3 is CARSLDRGLSLLADTQYF. The CDR3 bases are TGTGCCAGAAGCTTGGATCGCGGGCTCTCTCTCCTCGCTGATACGCAGTATTTT.

By frequency in the sample, this clonotype is large. Because the CDR3's place on the DNA is in doubt, the DNA is left out and the CDR3 is given as listed by TCRdb. J is TRBJ1-5 and V is TRBV30. Germline loops: CDR1 GTSNPN, CDR2 SVGIG (reference sequence). The CDR3 length is 15 residues, termini included. CDR3 loop: CACASKGLYNQPQHF.

This clonotype is large within its sample. The chain carries TRBV24-1 and TRBJ2-1, with D possibly being TRBD1 (6 bases). Trimming took off 4 bases at V and 6 bases at J, with 15 bases between the two ends. Germline CDR1 reads KGHDR; CDR2 reads SFDVKD. CDR3 size: 15 residues. The CDR3 DNA sequence: TGTGCCACCAGTGACCCGCTTACAGGGCGCAATGAGCAGTTCTTC. It yields the protein CATSDPLTGRNEQFF.

This clonotype is large in the sample. The chain employs TRBV11-2 and TRBJ1-2; perhaps TRBD1 as D (6 bases). Germline V gene lookup returns CDR1 SGHAT and CDR2 FQNNGV. The CDR3 loop spans 15 amino acids. V lost 0 bases, J lost 4 bases, and 12 bases lay in between. The CDR3 DNA reads TGTGCCAGCAGCTTAGATCAGGGGCCTGGCTATGGCTACACCTTC. It specifies CASSLDQGPGYGYTF.

This chain links TRBV24-1 with TRBJ2-2; a weak D match, TRBD2 (5 bases). Germline CDR1 and CDR2: KGHDR and SFDVKD. V lost 4 bases, J lost 1 base, and 12 bases lay in between. The CDR3 has 16 amino acids. The DNA of the CDR3 is TGTGCCACCAGTGACCCAACGAGGGAGAACACCGGGGAGCTGTTTTTT. Its protein product is CATSDPTRENTGELFF.